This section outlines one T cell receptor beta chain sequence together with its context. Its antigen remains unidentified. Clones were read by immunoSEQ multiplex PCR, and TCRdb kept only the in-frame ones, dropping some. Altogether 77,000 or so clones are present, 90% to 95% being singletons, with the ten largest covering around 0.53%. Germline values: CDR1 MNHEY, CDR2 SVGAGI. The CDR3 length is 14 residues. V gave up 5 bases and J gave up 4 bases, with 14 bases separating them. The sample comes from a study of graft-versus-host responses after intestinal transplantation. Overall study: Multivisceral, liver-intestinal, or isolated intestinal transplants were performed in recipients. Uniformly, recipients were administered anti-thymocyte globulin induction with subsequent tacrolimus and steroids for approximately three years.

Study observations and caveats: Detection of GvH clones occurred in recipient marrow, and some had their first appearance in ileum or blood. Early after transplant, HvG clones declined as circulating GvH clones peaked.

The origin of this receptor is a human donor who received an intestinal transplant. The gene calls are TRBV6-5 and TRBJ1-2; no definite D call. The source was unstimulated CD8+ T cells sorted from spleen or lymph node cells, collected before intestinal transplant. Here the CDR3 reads CASSRLDGVYGYTF. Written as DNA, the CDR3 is TGTGCCAGCAGTAGACTGGACGGAGTCTATGGCTACACCTTC.